This T cell receptor beta chain was profiled in a study of STAT5B mutations in CD4+ large granular lymphocyte leukemia. This clone was picked up a small number of times. V trimming: 5 bases; J trimming: 8 bases; junction bases outside the gene matches: 7. Germline V gives CDR1 SGHAT, CDR2 FQNNGV. The CDR3 is 13 residues long. Original processing methods: A productive frequency of 2.59 x 10-5 was the lowest detectable. Clones were read by immunoSEQ multiplex PCR, and TCRdb kept only the in-frame ones, dropping some. That table supplies the V and J calls and clone size; D and trimming were determined from the DNA. The sample has tens of thousands of clones; around 63% are singletons.

Material: CD4+ T cells from blood buffy coats. This chain joins TRBV11-2 and TRBJ1-2, with TRBD1 identical over 8 bases. The receptor comes from a human donor in good health. Here the CDR3 reads CASSGRGLSGYTF. The DNA for the CDR3 is TGTGCCAGCAGCGGCAGGGGGCTCTCCGGCTACACCTTC.